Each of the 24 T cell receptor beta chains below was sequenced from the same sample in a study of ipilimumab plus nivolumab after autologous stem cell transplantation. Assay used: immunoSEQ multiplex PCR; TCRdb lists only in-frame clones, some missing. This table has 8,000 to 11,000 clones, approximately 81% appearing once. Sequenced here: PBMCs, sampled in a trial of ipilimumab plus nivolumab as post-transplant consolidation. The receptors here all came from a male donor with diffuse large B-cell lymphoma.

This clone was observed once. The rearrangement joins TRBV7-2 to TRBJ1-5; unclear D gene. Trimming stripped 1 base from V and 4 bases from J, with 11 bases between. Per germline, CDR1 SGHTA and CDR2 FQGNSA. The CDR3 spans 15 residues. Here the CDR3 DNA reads TGTGCCAGCAGCTTAGGTTTAGGAAGTAATCAGCCCCAGCATTTT. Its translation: CASSLGLGSNQPQHF.

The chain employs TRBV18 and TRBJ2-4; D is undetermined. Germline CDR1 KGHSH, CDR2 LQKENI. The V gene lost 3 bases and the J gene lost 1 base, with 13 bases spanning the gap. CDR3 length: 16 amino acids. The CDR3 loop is CASSPDAGLAKNIQYF. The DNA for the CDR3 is TGTGCCAGCTCACCTGACGCAGGCCTCGCCAAAAACATTCAGTACTTC. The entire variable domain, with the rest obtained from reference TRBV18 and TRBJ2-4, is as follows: NAGVMQNPRHLVRRRGQEARLRCSPMKGHSHVYWYRQLPEEGLKFMVYLQKENIIDESGMPKERFSAEFPKEGPSILRIQQVVRGDSAAYFCASSPDAGLAKNIQYFGAGTRLSVL.

This CDR3 is CASREGDQPQHF. In nucleotides, the CDR3 is TGTGCCAGCAGGGAAGGGGATCAGCCCCAGCATTTT. This rearrangement joins TRBV6-5 to TRBJ1-5, with D possibly matching TRBD1 (5 bases). The CDR3 loop spans 12 amino acids. The germline CDR1 and CDR2 sequences are MNHEY and SVGAGI. V lost 6 bases and J 5 bases, leaving 8 bases between the germline ends.

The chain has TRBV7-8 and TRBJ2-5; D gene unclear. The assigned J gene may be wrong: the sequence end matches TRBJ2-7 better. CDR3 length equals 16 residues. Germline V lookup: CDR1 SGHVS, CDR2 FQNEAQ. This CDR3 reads CASSPPRRISPYEQYF. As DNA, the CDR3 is TGTGCCAGCAGCCCCCCGCGTAGGATTTCCCCCTACGAGCAGTACTTC.

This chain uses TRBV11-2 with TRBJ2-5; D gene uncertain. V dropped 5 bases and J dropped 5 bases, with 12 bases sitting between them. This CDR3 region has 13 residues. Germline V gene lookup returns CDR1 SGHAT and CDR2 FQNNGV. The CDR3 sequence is CASSPQATETQYF. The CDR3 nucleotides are TGTGCCAGCAGCCCGCAGGCTACGGAGACCCAGTACTTC.

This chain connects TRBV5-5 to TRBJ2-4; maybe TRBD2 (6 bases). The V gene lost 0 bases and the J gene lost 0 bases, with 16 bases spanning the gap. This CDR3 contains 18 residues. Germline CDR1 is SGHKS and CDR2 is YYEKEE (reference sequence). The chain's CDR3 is CASSLAGIAALAKNIQYF. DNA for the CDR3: TGTGCCAGCAGCTTGGCGGGGATAGCGGCTTTAGCCAAAAACATTCAGTACTTC.

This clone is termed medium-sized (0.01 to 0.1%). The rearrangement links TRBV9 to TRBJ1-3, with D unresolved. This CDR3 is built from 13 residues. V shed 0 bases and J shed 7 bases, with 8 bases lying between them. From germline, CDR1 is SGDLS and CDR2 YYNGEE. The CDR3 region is CASSVGDRNTIYF. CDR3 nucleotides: TGTGCCAGCAGCGTAGGGGATCGGAACACCATATATTTT.

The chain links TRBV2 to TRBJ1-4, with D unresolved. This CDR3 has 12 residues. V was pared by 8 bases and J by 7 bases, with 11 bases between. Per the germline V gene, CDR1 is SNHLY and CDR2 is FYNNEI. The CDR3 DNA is TGTGCCAGCCAAGGGTCCGGTGAAAAACTGTTTTTT. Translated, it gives CASQGSGEKLFF.

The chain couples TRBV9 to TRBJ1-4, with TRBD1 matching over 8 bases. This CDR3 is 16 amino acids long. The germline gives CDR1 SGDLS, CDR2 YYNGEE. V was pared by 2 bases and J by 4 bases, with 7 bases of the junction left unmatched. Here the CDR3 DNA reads TGTGCCAGCAGCGTCGCAAAGACAGGGGATAATGAAAAACTGTTTTTT. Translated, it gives CASSVAKTGDNEKLFF.

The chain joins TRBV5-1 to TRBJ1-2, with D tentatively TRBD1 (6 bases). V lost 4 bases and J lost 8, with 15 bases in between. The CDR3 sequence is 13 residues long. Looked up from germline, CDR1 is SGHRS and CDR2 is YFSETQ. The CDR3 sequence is CASSATGLGGYTF. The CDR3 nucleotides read TGCGCCAGCAGCGCGACAGGTTTGGGAGGCTACACCTTC. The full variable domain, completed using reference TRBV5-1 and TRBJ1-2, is KAGVTQTPRYLIKTRGQQVTLSCSPISGHRSVSWYQQTPGQGLQFLFEYFSETQRNKGNFPGRFSGRQFSNSRSEMNVSTLELGDSALYLCASSATGLGGYTFGSGTRLTVV.

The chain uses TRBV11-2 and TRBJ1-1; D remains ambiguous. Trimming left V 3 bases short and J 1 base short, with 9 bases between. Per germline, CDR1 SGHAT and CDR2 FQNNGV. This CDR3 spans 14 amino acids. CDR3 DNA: TGTGCCAGCAGCTTCCGGTGGGCGAACACTGAAGCTTTCTTT. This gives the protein CASSFRWANTEAFF.

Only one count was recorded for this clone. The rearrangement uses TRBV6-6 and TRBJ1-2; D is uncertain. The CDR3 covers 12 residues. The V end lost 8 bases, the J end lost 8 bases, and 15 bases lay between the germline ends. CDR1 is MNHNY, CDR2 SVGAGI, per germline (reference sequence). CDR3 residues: CASVDWEGGYTF. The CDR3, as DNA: TGTGCCAGCGTTGACTGGGAGGGAGGCTACACCTTC.

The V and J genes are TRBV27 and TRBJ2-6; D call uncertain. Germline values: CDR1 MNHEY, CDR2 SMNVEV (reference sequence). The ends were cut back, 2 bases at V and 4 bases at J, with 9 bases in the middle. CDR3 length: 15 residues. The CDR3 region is CASSLGRYGANVLTF. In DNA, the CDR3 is TGTGCCAGCAGTTTAGGCAGGTACGGGGCCAACGTCCTGACTTTC.

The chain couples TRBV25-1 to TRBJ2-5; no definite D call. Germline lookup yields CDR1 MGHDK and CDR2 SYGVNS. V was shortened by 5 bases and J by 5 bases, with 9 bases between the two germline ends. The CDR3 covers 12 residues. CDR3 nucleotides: TGTGCCAGCAGTTACTCGTCGGAGACCCAGTACTTC. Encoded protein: CASSYSSETQYF. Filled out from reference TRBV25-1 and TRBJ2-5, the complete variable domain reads EADIYQTPRYLVIGTGKKITLECSQTMGHDKMYWYQQDPGMELHLIHYSYGVNSTEKGDLSSESTVSRIRTEHFPLTLESARPSHTSQYLCASSYSSETQYFGPGTRLLVL.

The CDR3: CASSSLADNYNEQFF. The CDR3 nucleotides are TGTGCCAGCAGTTCTCTAGCGGATAATTACAATGAGCAGTTCTTC. V gene TRBV7-9 combines with J gene TRBJ2-1, with 7 bases fitting TRBD2. Losses at the gene ends were 6 bases for V and 4 bases for J; bases not matched to a gene: 9. This CDR3 region has 15 residues. The germline V gene has CDR1 SEHNR and CDR2 FQNEAQ (reference sequence).

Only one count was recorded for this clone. CDR3: CASSFLQGGTEAFF. The DNA of the CDR3 is TGCGCCAGCAGCTTCTTACAGGGGGGCACTGAAGCTTTCTTT. V gene TRBV5-1 combines with J gene TRBJ1-1, with TRBD1 matching over 8 bases. Trimming cost V 2 bases and J 4 bases; bases outside gene matches: 4. In germline, CDR1 is SGHRS, CDR2 YFSETQ. The CDR3 totals 14 residues. Full variable domain (rest looked up from reference TRBV5-1 and TRBJ1-1): KAGVTQTPRYLIKTRGQQVTLSCSPISGHRSVSWYQQTPGQGLQFLFEYFSETQRNKGNFPGRFSGRQFSNSRSEMNVSTLELGDSALYLCASSFLQGGTEAFFGQGTRLTVV.

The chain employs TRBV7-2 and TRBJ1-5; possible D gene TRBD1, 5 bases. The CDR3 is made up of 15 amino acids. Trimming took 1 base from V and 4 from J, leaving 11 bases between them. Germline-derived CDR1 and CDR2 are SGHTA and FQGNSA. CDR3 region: CASSLVGQGNQPQHF. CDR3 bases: TGTGCCAGCAGCTTAGTCGGCCAGGGAAATCAGCCCCAGCATTTT.

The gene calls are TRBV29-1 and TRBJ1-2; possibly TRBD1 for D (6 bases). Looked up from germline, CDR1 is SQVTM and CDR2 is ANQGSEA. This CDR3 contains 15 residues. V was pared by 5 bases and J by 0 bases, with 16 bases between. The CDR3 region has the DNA TGCAGCGTTCCCGAGGGGGGCTCGGCTAACTATGGCTACACCTTC. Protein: CSVPEGGSANYGYTF.

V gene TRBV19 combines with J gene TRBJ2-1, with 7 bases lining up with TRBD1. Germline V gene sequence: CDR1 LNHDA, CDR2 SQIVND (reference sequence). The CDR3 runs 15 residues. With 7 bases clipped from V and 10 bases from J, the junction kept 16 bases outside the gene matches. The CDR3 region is CASTFGAGGTREQFF. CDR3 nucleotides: TGTGCCAGTACCTTCGGGGCAGGGGGAACGCGGGAGCAGTTCTTC.

The CDR3 here is CVVRQGVGGYTF. As DNA, the CDR3 is TGTGTAGTCAGACAGGGGGTTGGAGGCTACACCTTC. This chain links TRBV28 with TRBJ1-2, with TRBD1 matching over 9 bases. Germline-derived CDR1 and CDR2 are MDHEN and SYDVKM. The CDR3 is 12 residues long.

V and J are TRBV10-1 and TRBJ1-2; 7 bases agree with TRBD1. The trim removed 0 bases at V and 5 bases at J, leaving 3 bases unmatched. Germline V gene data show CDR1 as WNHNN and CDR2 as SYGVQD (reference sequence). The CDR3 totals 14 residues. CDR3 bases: TGCGCCAGCAGTGAGTCAGGGGGCGATTATGGCTACACCTTC. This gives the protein CASSESGGDYGYTF.

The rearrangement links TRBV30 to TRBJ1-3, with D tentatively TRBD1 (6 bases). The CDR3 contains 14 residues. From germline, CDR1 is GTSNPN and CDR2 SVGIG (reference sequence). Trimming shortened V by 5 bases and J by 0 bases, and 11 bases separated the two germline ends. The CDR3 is CAWEGVSSGNTIYF. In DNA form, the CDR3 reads TGTGCCTGGGAGGGGGTGAGCTCTGGAAACACCATATATTTT.

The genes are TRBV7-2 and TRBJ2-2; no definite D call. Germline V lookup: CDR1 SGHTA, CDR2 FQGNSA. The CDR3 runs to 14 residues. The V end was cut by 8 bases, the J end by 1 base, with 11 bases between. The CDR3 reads CASQLVENTGELFF. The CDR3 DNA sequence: TGTGCCAGCCAGCTTGTAGAGAACACCGGGGAGCTGTTTTTT.

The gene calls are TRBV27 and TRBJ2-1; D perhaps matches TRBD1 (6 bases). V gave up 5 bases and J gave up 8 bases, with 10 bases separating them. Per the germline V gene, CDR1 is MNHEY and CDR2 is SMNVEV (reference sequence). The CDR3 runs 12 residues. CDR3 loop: CASSPYRDEQFF. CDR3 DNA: TGTGCCAGCAGTCCATACAGGGATGAGCAGTTCTTC.